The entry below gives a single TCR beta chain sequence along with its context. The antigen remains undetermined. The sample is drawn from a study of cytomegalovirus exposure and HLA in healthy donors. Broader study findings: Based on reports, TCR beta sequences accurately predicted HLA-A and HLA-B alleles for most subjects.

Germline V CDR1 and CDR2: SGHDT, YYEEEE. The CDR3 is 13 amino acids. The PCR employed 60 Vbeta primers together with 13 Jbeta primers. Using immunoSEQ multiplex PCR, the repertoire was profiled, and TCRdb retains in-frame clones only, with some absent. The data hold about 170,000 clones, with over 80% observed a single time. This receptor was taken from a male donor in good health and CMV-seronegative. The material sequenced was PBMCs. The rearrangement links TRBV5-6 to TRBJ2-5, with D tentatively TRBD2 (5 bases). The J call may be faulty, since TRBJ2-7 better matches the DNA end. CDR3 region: CASSRVGVYEQYF. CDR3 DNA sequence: TGTGCCAGCAGCCGTGTCGGGGTCTACGAGCAGTACTTC.